What follows is one T cell receptor (beta chain) and its context. What it binds is unknown. Trimming stripped 4 bases from V and 3 bases from J, with 13 bases between. The CDR3 runs to 14 residues. Germline V gives CDR1 SGDLS, CDR2 YYNGEE. This entry is derived from a study of cytomegalovirus exposure and HLA in healthy donors. Study-wide background: HLA-typed donors were the source of approximately 88 million unique TCRs held in an early data release.

PCR used 60 Vbeta primers and 13 Jbeta primers. TCRdb's copy holds only in-frame clones and misses some; the assay was immunoSEQ multiplex PCR. The top ten hold approximately 23% of the sample, which has some 110,000 clones, roughly 85% seen once. Study results and caveats: Per a later analysis, HLA-associated TCR beta chains showed more clonal expansion than other, equally common TCR beta chains. Most TCR sequences were uncommon, yet certain public TCRs appeared in many donors.

The J gene is TRBJ1-2, the V gene TRBV9, with D possibly TRBD1 on 6 matching bases. Material: PBMCs. The receptor comes from a man younger than 40 in good health and CMV-seropositive. The CDR3 nucleotides are TGTGCCAGCAGCACCTCGGGACAAGACTATGGCTACACCTTC. This codes for CASSTSGQDYGYTF.